The entry below describes one T cell receptor (beta chain). Its antigen remains unknown. At the DNA level, this CDR3 is encoded by other sequences in the same sample as well. Unmatched junction bases numbered 6, after V lost 6 bases and J lost 4 bases. The CDR3 consists of 14 residues. CDR1 and CDR2 (germline): MNHEY, SMNVEV (reference sequence). Clones were sequenced by immunoSEQ multiplex PCR, and TCRdb holds only the in-frame ones, with some missing. The table has 1.5 million to 2.5 million clones, roughly 94% seen once. This sample is drawn from a study of shared clonotypes between healthy human individuals. Overall study results and limits: Generation probabilities were higher for clonotypes shared across all four sorted-subset donors than for unshared ones.

CD45RO-negative, CCR7-positively selected cells formed the naive CD8 fraction, excluding terminally differentiated effector memory CD45RA+ cells. Caucasian adults living in Nashville, Tennessee, provided all samples. Sequencing used naive CD8+ T cells sorted from blood. The rearrangement joins TRBV27 to TRBJ1-5, with TRBD1 matching 7 bases. The sequence was collected from a man between 18 and 29 years old in good health. CDR3 nucleotide sequence: TGTGCCAGCAGCTACAGGGGTGGTAATCAGCCCCAGCATTTT. Translation: CASSYRGGNQPQHF.